The source of this T cell receptor (beta chain) is a study of shared clonotypes between healthy human individuals. The CDR3 runs to 15 residues. Trimming took off 4 bases at V and 2 bases at J, with 16 bases between the two ends. Germline V gene sequence: CDR1 SGHRS, CDR2 YFSETQ. Sequencing was at deep level. Assay: immunoSEQ multiplex PCR; the TCRdb copy retains only in-frame clones and omits some. The data contain around 1.6 million clones, 95% to 99% of them singletons. This clone came up once. This chain connects TRBV5-1 to TRBJ2-7; D could derive from TRBD1 or TRBD2 (6 bases each). The sequence was collected from a young man in good health. The specimen was naive CD4+ T cells sorted from blood. Stated subset: CD45RA+ positively selected. CDR3 coding DNA: TGCGCCAGCAGCCTGGGGGGACATCCGACCTACGAGCAGTACTTC. Translated: CASSLGGHPTYEQYF.